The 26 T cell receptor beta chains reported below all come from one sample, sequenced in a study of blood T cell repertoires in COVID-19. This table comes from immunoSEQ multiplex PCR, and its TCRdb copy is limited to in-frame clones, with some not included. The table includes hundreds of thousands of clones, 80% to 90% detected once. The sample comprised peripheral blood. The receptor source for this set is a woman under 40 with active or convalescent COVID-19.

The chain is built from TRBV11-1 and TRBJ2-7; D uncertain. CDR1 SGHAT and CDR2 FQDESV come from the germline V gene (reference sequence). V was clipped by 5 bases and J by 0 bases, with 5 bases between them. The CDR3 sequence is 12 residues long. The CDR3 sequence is CASSPNSYEQYF. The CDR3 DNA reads TGTGCCAGCAGCCCCAACTCCTACGAGCAGTACTTC. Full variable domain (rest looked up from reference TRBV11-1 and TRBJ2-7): EAEVAQSPRYKITEKSQAVAFWCDPISGHATLYWYRQILGQGPELLVQFQDESVVDDSQLPKDRFSAERLKGVDSTLKIQPAELGDSAMYLCASSPNSYEQYFGPGTRLTVT.

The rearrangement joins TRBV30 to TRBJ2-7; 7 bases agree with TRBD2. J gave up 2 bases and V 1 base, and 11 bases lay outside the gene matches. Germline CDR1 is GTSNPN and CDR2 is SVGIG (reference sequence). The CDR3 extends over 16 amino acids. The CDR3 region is CAWSAGLGTKAYEQYF. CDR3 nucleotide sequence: TGTGCCTGGAGTGCAGGTTTGGGGACTAAAGCCTACGAGCAGTACTTC.

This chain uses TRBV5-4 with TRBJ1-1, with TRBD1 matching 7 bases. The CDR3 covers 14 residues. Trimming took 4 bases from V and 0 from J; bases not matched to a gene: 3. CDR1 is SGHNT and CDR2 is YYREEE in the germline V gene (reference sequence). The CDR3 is CASSGGQMNTEAFF. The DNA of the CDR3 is TGTGCCAGCAGCGGGGGACAGATGAACACTGAAGCTTTCTTT.

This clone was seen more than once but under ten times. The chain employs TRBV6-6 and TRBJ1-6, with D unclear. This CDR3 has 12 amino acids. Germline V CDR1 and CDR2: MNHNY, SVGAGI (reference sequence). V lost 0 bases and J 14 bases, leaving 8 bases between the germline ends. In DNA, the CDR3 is TGTGCCAGCAGTTACTCGACTGATACCCTCCACTTT. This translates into CASSYSTDTLHF.

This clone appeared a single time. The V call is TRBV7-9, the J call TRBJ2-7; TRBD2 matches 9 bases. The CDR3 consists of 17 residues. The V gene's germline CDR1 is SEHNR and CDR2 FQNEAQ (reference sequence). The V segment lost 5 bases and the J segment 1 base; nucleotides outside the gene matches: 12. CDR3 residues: CASSVGLAPRRSYEQYF. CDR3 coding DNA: TGTGCCAGCAGCGTCGGACTAGCGCCGAGGCGGTCCTACGAGCAGTACTTC.

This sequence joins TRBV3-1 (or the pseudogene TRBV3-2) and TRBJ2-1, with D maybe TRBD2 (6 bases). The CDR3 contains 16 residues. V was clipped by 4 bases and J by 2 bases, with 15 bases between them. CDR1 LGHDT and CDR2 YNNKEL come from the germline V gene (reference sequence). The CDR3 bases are TGTGCCAGCAGCCCGAGGGGCGGGAACCCCTACAATGAGCAGTTCTTC. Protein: CASSPRGGNPYNEQFF.

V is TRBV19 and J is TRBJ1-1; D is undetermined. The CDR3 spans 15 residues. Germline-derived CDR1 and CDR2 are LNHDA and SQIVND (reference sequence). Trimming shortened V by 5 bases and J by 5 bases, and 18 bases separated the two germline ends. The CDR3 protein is CASSARVMDRTEAFF. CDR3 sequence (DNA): TGTGCCAGTAGTGCACGGGTTATGGATCGTACTGAAGCTTTCTTT.

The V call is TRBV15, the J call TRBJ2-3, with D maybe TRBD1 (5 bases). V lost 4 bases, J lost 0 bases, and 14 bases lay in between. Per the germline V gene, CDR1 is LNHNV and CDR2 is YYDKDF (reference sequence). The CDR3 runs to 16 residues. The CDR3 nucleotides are TGTGCCACCAGCACTAGGGGTCGGCTGAGCACAGATACGCAGTATTTT. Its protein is CATSTRGRLSTDTQYF.

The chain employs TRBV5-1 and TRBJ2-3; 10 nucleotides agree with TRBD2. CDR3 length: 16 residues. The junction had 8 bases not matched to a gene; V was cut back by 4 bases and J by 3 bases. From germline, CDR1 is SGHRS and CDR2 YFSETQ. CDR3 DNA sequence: TGCGCCAGCAGCGGAATAGCGGGAGGCGGGACAGATACGCAGTATTTT. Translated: CASSGIAGGGTDTQYF.

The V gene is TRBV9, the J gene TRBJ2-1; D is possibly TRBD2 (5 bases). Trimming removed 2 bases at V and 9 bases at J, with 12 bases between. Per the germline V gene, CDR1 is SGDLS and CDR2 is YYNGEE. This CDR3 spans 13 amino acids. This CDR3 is CASSVSSSGEQFF. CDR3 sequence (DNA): TGTGCCAGCAGCGTCTCGAGCAGCGGTGAGCAGTTCTTC.

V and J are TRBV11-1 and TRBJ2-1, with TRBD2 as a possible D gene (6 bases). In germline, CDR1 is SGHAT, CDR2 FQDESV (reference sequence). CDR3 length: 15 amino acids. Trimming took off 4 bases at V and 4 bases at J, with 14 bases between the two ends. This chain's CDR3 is CASSYGREQYNEQFF. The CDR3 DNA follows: TGTGCCAGCAGCTACGGGCGGGAACAGTACAATGAGCAGTTCTTC. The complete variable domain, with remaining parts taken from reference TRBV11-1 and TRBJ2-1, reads EAEVAQSPRYKITEKSQAVAFWCDPISGHATLYWYRQILGQGPELLVQFQDESVVDDSQLPKDRFSAERLKGVDSTLKIQPAELGDSAMYLCASSYGREQYNEQFFGPGTRLTVL.

CDR3 coding DNA: TGCAGCGTCGAGAGAGCAGGGTTACGGACCGGGGAGCTGTTTTTT. This gives the protein CSVERAGLRTGELFF. The V call is TRBV29-1, the J call TRBJ2-2; a weak D match, TRBD1 (5 bases). The CDR3 extends over 15 amino acids. Trimming took off 6 bases at V and 5 bases at J, with 19 bases between the two ends. Germline V gene lookup returns CDR1 SQVTM and CDR2 ANQGSEA.

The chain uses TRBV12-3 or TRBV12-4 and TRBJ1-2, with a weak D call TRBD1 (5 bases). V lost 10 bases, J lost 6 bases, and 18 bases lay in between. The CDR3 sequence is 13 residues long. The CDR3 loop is CATDSGLLDGYTF. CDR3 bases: TGTGCCACTGACTCAGGGTTGTTAGATGGCTACACCTTC.

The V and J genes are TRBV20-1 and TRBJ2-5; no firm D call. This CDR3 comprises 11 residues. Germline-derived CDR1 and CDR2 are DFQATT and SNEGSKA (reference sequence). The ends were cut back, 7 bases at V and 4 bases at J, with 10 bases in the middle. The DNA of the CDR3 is TGCAGTGTGGAACAGCCAGAGACCCAGTACTTC. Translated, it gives CSVEQPETQYF.

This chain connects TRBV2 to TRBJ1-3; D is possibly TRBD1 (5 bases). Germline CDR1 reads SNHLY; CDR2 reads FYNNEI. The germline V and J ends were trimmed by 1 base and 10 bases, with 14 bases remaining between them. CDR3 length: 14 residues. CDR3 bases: TGTGCCAGCAGTGAAGAAAGGAGGGGCCGGACCATATATTTT. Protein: CASSEERRGRTIYF.

As DNA, the CDR3 is TGTGCCAGCAGCTACTACTCGCAGGGGGCGGGAGGAAACACCATATATTTT. It translates to CASSYYSQGAGGNTIYF. The rearrangement joins TRBV5-6 to TRBJ1-3; 8 nucleotides align to TRBD1. The CDR3 is 17 amino acids. Germline V gene sequence: CDR1 SGHDT, CDR2 YYEEEE. Trimming took 3 bases from V and 4 from J; bases not matched to a gene: 12.

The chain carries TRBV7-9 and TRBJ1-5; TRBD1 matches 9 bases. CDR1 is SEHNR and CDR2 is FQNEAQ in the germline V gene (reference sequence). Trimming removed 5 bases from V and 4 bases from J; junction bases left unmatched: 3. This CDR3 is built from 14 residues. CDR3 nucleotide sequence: TGTGCCAGCAGCCCGACAGGGGGTAATCAGCCCCAGCATTTT. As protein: CASSPTGGNQPQHF.

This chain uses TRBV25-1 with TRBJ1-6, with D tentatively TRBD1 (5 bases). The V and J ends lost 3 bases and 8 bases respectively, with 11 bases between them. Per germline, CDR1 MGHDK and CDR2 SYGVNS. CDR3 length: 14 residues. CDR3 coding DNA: TGTGCCAGCAGTGATCAGGGAACCTATTCACCCCTCCACTTT. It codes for CASSDQGTYSPLHF.

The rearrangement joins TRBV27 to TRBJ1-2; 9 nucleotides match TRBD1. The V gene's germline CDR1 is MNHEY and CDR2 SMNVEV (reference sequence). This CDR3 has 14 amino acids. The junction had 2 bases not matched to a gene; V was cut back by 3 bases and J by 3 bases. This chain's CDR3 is CASSLGQGYYGYTF. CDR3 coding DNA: TGTGCCAGCAGTTTGGGACAGGGCTACTATGGCTACACCTTC.

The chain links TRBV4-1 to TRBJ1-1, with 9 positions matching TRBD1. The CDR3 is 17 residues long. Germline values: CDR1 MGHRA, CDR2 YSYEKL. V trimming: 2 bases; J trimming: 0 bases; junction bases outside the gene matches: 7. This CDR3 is CASSQLPRQGVNTEAFF. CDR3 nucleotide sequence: TGCGCCAGCAGCCAATTACCCCGACAGGGGGTGAACACTGAAGCTTTCTTT.

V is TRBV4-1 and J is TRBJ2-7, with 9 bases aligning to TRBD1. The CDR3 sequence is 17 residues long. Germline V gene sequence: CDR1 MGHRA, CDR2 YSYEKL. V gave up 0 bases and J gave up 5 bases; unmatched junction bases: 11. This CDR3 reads CASSQERGTGIVHEQYF. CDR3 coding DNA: TGCGCCAGCAGCCAAGAAAGGGGGACAGGGATAGTCCACGAGCAGTACTTC.

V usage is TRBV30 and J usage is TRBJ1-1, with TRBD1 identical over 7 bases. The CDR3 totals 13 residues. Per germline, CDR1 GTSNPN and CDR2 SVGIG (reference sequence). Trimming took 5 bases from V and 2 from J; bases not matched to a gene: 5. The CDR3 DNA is TGTGCCTGGGCCGGGACAGTCAACACTGAAGCTTTCTTT. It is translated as CAWAGTVNTEAFF. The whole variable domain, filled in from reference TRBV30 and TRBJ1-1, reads SQTIHQWPATLVQPVGSPLSLECTVEGTSNPNLYWYRQAAGRGLQLLFYSVGIGQISSEVPQNLSASRPQDRQFILSSKKLLLSDSGFYLCAWAGTVNTEAFFGQGTRLTVV.

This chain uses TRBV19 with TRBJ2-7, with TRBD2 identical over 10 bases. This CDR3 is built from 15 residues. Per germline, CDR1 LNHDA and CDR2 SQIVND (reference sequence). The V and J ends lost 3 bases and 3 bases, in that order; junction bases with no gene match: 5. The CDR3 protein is CASSISGGTVYEQYF. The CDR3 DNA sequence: TGTGCCAGTAGTATTAGCGGGGGGACAGTCTACGAGCAGTACTTC.

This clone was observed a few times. CDR3 region: CASSSLGTSGVLGNEQFF. The CDR3 nucleotides read TGTGCCAGCAGCTCCCTCGGGACTAGCGGGGTTTTAGGAAATGAGCAGTTCTTC. The chain carries TRBV7-2 and TRBJ2-1; TRBD2 agrees at 13 bases. The germline V gene has CDR1 SGHTA and CDR2 FQGNSA. The CDR3 has 18 amino acids. V trimming: 4 bases; J trimming: 7 bases; junction bases outside the gene matches: 13.

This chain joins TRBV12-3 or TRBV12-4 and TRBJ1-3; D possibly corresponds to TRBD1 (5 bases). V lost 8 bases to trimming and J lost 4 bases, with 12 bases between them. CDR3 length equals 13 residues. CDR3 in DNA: TGTGCCAGCTCCCGGGGGTTAGGAAACACCATATATTTT. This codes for CASSRGLGNTIYF.

CDR3 bases: TGTGCCAGCTCACCAGGCGGGGCCAACGTCCTGACTTTC. This translates into CASSPGGANVLTF. This chain uses TRBV18 with TRBJ2-6; no definite D call. Germline V gives CDR1 KGHSH, CDR2 LQKENI. The germline V and J ends were trimmed by 2 bases and 4 bases, with 3 bases remaining between them. The CDR3 runs to 13 residues.